The entry that follows covers one T cell receptor beta chain sequence. Its antigen remains unknown. This specimen comes from a study of vaccination and CD4 T cells after COVID-19. The CDR3 is 14 residues long. The V gene end was trimmed by 10 bases and the J gene end by 2 bases; junction bases not matched to a gene: 8. The Oncomine TCR Beta short-read assay generated sequence data from the DNA of cultured CD4+ T cells. MiXCR was run by TCRdb on the PCR reads, yielding one entry per CDR3 protein. Seen here are roughly 13,000 distinct CDR3 sequences, over 20% observed once, and the top ten hold 13% to 15%. Specified treatment: approximately 9-day PBMC culture with coronavirus spike peptide pools or control peptides (ViraFEST assay). Positive SARS-CoV-2 PCR tests in convalescent patients dated from March to December 2020, pre-Alpha, Beta and Delta. Overall study findings and caveats: The median proportion of reactive clones detected only post-vaccination in convalescent patients was approximately 90%.

This chain joins TRBV12-3 or TRBV12-4 and TRBJ1-3; 7 bases match TRBD1. This clonotype originated in a human donor with COVID-19. The sequencing input was cultured CD4+ T cells from blood. CDR3 nucleotide sequence: TGTGCCATCCGGACAGGTCCTACTGGAAACACCATATATTTT. Residues: CAIRTGPTGNTIYF.